The entry below describes one TCR beta chain. Its antigen remains unknown. This sample was taken from a study of cytomegalovirus exposure and HLA in healthy donors. As for the study in general: The same platform as the roughly 670 first-cohort repertoires was used for the 90 to 150 validation repertoires, a later analysis reported. Study-wide findings and caveats: One later analysis, an examination of the 120 or so validation repertoires, found that first-cohort TCR clusters tended to co-occur in them.

Repertoires were generated with immunoSEQ multiplex PCR, while TCRdb's copy carries only in-frame clones and drops some. The data contain about 240,000 clones, around 87% of them seen just once; the ten biggest clones take up roughly 1.2%. This CDR3 has 16 amino acids. With 5 bases removed from V and 7 bases from J, the gap between germline ends came to 20 bases. Germline V gene sequence: CDR1 SGHTA, CDR2 FQGNSA. The TCR originated in a woman aged 30 to 39 in good health and CMV-seropositive. The rearrangement joins TRBV7-2 to TRBJ2-2, with D tentatively TRBD2 (5 bases). Sequenced sample: PBMCs. The CDR3 bases are TGTGCCAGCAGCCCACGAACGGGGAGCTCGGACGGGGAGCTGTTTTTT. It specifies CASSPRTGSSDGELFF. Complete variable domain (other parts from reference TRBV7-2 and TRBJ2-2): GAGVSQSPSNKVTEKGKDVELRCDPISGHTALYWYRQSLGQGLEFLIYFQGNSAPDKSGLPSDRFSAERTGGSVSTLTIQRTQQEDSAVYLCASSPRTGSSDGELFFGEGSRLTVL.